This TCR beta chain originates from a study of cytomegalovirus exposure and HLA in healthy donors. Turning to the study itself: Ancestry clustering placed about 80% of several hundred genotyped donors in the Caucasian-associated cluster. Study-level points and caveats: Across donors, sequencing depth was assumed by presence/absence analyses to be roughly uniform. In an earlier analysis, productive rearrangement rates for most beta V segments clustered near 87% or 30%.

Points on this clone: Its antigen remains unknown.

V lost 4 bases to trimming and J lost 5 bases; unmatched junction nucleotides: 14. CDR3 length: 18 residues. Germline CDR1 SGHTA, CDR2 FQGTGA. This PCR relied on a set of 60 Vbeta primers and 13 Jbeta primers. Original processing methods: Unique TCR beta chains totaled roughly 79 million in a later count, with around 11 million of them shared. Data came from immunoSEQ multiplex PCR; TCRdb stores just in-frame clones and leaves some out. V and J calls plus clone size are reproduced from that table; the DNA served to infer D and trimming. In the table there are about 59,000 clones, about four fifths of which are singletons.

Sequencing was performed on PBMCs. The V call is TRBV7-3, the J call TRBJ2-5, with 12 bases aligning to TRBD2. This clonotype originated in a woman between 40 and 50 years old in good health and CMV-seronegative. The CDR3 nucleotides are TGTGCCAGCAGCTCCGGGACTAGCGGGCCCGAAGGGGGGGAGACCCAGTACTTC. The encoded protein is CASSSGTSGPEGGETQYF.